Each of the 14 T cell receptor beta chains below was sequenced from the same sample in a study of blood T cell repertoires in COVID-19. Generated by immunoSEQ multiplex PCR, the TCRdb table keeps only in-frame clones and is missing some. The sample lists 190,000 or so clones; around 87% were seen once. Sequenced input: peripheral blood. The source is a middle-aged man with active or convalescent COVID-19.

This CDR3 reads CASSLSSDSSNQPQHF. DNA of the CDR3: TGTGCCAGCAGCCTAAGCTCGGACAGTAGCAATCAGCCCCAGCATTTT. The V gene is TRBV11-3, the J gene TRBJ1-5; the D gene is possibly TRBD1 (6 bases). Germline loops: CDR1 SGHNT, CDR2 YENEEA. The length of the CDR3 is 16 residues. Trimming removed 5 bases at V and 0 bases at J, with 14 bases between.

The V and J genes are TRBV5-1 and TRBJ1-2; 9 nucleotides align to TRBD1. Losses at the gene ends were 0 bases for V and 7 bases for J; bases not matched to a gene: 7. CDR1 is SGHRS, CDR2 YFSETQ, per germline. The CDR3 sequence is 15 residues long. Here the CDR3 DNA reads TGCGCCAGCAGCTTGGAAGGACAGGGGAGCCTTGGCTACACCTTC. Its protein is CASSLEGQGSLGYTF. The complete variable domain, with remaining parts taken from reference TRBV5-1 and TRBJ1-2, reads KAGVTQTPRYLIKTRGQQVTLSCSPISGHRSVSWYQQTPGQGLQFLFEYFSETQRNKGNFPGRFSGRQFSNSRSEMNVSTLELGDSALYLCASSLEGQGSLGYTFGSGTRLTVV.

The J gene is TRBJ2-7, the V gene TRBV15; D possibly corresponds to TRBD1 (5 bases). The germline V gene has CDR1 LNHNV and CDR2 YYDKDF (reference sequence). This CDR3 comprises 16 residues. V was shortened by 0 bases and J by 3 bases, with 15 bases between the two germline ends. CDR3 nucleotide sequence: TGTGCCACCAGCAGAGATTACCCGGGTAGGGGCTACGAGCAGTACTTC. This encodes CATSRDYPGRGYEQYF.

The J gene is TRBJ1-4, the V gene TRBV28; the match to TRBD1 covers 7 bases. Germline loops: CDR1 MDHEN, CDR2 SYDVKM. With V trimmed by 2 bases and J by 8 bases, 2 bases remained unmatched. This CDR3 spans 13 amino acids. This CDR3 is CASSLRDREKLFF. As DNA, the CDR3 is TGTGCCAGCAGTTTAAGGGACAGAGAAAAACTGTTTTTT.

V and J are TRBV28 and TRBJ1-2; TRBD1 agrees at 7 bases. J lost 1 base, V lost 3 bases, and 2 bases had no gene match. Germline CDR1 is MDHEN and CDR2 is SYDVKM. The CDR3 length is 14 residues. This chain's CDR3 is CASSFGTVNYGYTF. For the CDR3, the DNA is TGTGCCAGCAGTTTTGGGACAGTTAACTATGGCTACACCTTC.

The CDR3 DNA reads TGTGCCAGCAGCTTAGATTTGGCCGAATTAACTAACTATGGCTACACCTTC. This translates into CASSLDLAELTNYGYTF. This chain uses TRBV7-9 with TRBJ1-2; no clear D. The CDR3 spans 17 residues. V lost 1 base and J 0 bases, leaving 15 bases between the germline ends. The germline V gene encodes CDR1 SEHNR and CDR2 FQNEAQ (reference sequence).

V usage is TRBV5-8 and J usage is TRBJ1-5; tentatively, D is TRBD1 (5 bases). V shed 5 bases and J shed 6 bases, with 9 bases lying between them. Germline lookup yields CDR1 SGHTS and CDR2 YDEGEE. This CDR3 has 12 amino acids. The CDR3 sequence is CASRQGGQPQHF. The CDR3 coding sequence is TGTGCCAGCAGGCAGGGTGGTCAGCCCCAGCATTTT. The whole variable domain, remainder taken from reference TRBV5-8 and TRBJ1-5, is EAGVTQSPTHLIKTRGQQATLRCSPISGHTSVYWYQQALGLGLQFLLWYDEGEERNRGNFPPRFSGRQFPNYSSELNVNALELEDSALYLCASRQGGQPQHFGDGTRLSIL.

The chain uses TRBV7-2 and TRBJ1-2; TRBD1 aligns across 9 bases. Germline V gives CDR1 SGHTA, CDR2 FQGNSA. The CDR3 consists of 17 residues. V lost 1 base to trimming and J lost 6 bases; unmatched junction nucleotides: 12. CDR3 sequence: CASSLVGGTGGLDGYTF. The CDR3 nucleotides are TGTGCCAGCAGCTTAGTTGGCGGAACAGGGGGCTTGGATGGCTACACCTTC.

CDR3 in amino acids: CASSPGQGTPGGYTF. The CDR3 DNA sequence: TGTGCCAGCTCACCCGGACAGGGTACTCCGGGAGGCTACACCTTC. This chain links TRBV18 with TRBJ1-2, with TRBD1 identical over 8 bases. CDR1 and CDR2 (germline): KGHSH, LQKENI. J gave up 8 bases and V 3 bases, and 11 bases lay outside the gene matches. This CDR3 contains 15 residues.

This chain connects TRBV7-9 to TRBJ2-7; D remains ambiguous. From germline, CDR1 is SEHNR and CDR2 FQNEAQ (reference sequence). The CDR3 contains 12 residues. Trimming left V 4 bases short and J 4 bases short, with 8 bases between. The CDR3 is CASSYGVYEQYF. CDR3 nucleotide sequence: TGTGCCAGCAGCTATGGAGTATACGAGCAGTACTTC.

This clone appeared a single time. The CDR3 bases are TGCAGCGTGGCTAGCGGGGGGCCGCATGAGCAGTTCTTC. It specifies CSVASGGPHEQFF. This rearrangement joins TRBV29-1 to TRBJ2-1, with 11 nucleotides matching TRBD2. V shed 6 bases and J 8 bases; nucleotides not matched to a gene: 6. The CDR3 has 13 amino acids. Germline loops: CDR1 SQVTM, CDR2 ANQGSEA.

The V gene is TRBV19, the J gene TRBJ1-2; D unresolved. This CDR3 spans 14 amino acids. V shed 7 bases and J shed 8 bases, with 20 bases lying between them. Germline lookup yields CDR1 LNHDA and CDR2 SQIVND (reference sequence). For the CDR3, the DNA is TGTGCCAGTAATAAGCAATCGGAGGTGGGGGGCTACACCTTC. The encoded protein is CASNKQSEVGGYTF.

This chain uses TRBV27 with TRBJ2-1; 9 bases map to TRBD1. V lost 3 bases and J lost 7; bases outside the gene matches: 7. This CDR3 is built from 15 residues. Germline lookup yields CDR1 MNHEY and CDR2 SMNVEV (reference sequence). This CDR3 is CASSFPKDRGNEQFF. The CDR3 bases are TGTGCCAGCAGTTTCCCCAAGGACAGGGGAAATGAGCAGTTCTTC.

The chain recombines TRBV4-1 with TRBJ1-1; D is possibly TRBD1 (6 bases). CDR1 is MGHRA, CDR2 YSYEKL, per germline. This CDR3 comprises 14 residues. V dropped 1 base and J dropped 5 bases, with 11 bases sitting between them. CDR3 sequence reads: CASSQGGPETEAFF. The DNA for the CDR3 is TGCGCCAGCAGCCAAGGGGGGCCTGAGACTGAAGCTTTCTTT.